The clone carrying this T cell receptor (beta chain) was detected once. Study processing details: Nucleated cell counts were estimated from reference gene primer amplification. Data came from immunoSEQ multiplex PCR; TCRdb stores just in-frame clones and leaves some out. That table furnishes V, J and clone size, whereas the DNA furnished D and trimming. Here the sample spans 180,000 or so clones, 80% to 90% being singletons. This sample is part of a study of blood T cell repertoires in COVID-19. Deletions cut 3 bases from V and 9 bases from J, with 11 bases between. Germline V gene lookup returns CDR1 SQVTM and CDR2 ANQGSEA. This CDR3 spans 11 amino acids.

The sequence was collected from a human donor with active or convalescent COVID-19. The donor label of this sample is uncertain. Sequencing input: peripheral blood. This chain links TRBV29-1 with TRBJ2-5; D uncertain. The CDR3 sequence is CSVDRNEAQYF. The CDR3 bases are TGCAGCGTTGACCGGAACGAGGCCCAGTACTTC.